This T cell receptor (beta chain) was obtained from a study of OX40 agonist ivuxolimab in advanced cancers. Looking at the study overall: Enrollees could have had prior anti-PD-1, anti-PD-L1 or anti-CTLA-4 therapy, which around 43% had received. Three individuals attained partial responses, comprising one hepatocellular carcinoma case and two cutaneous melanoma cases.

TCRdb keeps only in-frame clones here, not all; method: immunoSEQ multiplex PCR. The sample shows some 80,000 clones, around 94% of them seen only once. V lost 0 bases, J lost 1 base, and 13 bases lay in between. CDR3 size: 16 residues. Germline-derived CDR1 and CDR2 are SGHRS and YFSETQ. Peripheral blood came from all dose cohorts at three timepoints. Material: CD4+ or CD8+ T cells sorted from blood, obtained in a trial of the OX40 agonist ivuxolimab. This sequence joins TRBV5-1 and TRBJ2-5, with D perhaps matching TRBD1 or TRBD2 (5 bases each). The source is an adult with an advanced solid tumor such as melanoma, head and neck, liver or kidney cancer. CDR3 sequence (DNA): TGCGCCAGCAGCTTGGCCCTGGGGGAGTTCCAAGAGACCCAGTACTTC. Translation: CASSLALGEFQETQYF.